These T cell receptor beta chains were read from a single sample in a study of T cells expressing NK-cell markers. TCRdb derives one entry per CDR3 protein from the 5' RACE reads, leaving out DNA. The table lists 120,000 to 150,000 distinct CDR3 sequences. The sequencing input was blood T cells: a sorted CD56 or NKG2C T cell subset, CD4+ or CD8+ T cells, or bulk PBMC T cells (not recorded which). The receptors were sampled from a man aged 18 to 30 in good health. Both conserved end residues are part of each CDR3.

>TRBV4-1|TRBJ2-7|18
CASSQDPITGPSLGEQYF
>TRBV7-2|TRBJ2-2|14
CASSRDRYTGELFF
>TRBV7-3|TRBJ2-3|16
CASSMLSSALTDTQYF
>TRBV7-9|TRBJ1-5|14
CASSRQGSNQPQHF
>TRBV7-8|TRBJ2-2|12
CASSLASGELFF
>TRBV6-1|TRBJ2-4|16
CASRGGVGQGKNIQYF
>TRBV28|TRBJ2-1|14
CASSGDPSYNEQFF
>TRBV19|TRBJ2-5|11
CASSTQETQYF
>TRBV13|TRBJ2-3|14
CASSLRQVADTQYF
>TRBV6-5|TRBJ2-1|16
CASSYSIGQGIHEQFF
>TRBV6-5|TRBJ2-1|15
CASRTDTAGYNEQFF
>TRBV14|TRBJ2-1|16
CASSSSHETGDNEQFF
>TRBV6-1|TRBJ2-6|15
CASSGGFSGANVLTF
>TRBV19|TRBJ2-1|15
CASTLGGTSGLEQFF
>TRBV15|TRBJ2-2|13
CATSGLLTGELFF
>TRBV7-6|TRBJ2-1|16
CASSLGSATNYNEQFF